The subject of this entry is one T cell receptor (beta chain). This sample was included in a study of read filtering for tumor transcriptome and immune sequencing. Turning to the study itself: Among patients, 17 to 20 were male and approximately 15 female, aged 47 to 80 (mean roughly 64).

This library used around 400 ng RNA and molecular barcoded adaptors spanning alpha/delta and beta/gamma chains. Via MiXCR, TCRdb re-called the reads, giving one row per CDR3 protein. This table holds about 86,000 distinct CDR3 sequences, 9% to 15% found once. The sequence derives from a donor at least 40 years old with multiple myeloma. Material for sequencing was a population of CD138-negative cells sorted from bone marrow.

DNA of the CDR3: TGCGCCAGCAGCTTGGAACCCGGCAGGGTTGCCAAAAACATTCAGTACTTC. Its translation is CASSLEPGRVAKNIQYF. The rearrangement uses TRBV5-1 and TRBJ2-4; possibly TRBD1 for D (5 bases). The CDR3 sequence is 17 residues long. Germline CDR1 reads SGHRS; CDR2 reads YFSETQ. V lost 0 bases to trimming and J lost 1 base, with 14 bases between them. Supplemented by reference TRBV5-1 and TRBJ2-4, the full variable domain reads KAGVTQTPRYLIKTRGQQVTLSCSPISGHRSVSWYQQTPGQGLQFLFEYFSETQRNKGNFPGRFSGRQFSNSRSEMNVSTLELGDSALYLCASSLEPGRVAKNIQYFGAGTRLSVL.